A single sample is the source of the 19 T cell receptor beta chains below, sequenced in a study of T-cell reconstitution after alpha-beta-depleted transplantation in children. Unique molecular identifiers were incorporated during preparation of the TCRbeta library. Each CDR3 protein gets one entry after TCRdb re-called the PCR reads with MiXCR. In the table there are 750,000 to 950,000 distinct CDR3 sequences, 16% of which are singletons. Sequencing was performed on PBMCs, mostly from graft donor cells, taken 360 days after TCRalphabeta/CD19-depleted stem cell transplant. These receptors all stem from a male patient between 10 and 17 years old who had a stem cell transplant for acute lymphoblastic leukemia, so the T cells may come from the graft donor.

This chain connects TRBV3-1 to TRBJ1-4; 9 bases map to TRBD1. The CDR3 loop spans 15 amino acids. The junction had 4 bases not matched to a gene; V was cut back by 4 bases and J by 4 bases. CDR1 is LGHDT and CDR2 is YNNKEL in the germline V gene (reference sequence). The CDR3, as DNA: TGTGCCAGCAGCCCCTCGGACAGGGGTAATGAAAAACTGTTTTTT. This codes for CASSPSDRGNEKLFF.

This clonotype was counted a few times. CDR3 in DNA: TGTGCCAGCAGTTCGGGGCCCTGGAGCTCCTACGAGCAGTACTTC. Residues: CASSSGPWSSYEQYF. The rearrangement joins TRBV12-3 or TRBV12-4 to TRBJ2-7; D is perhaps TRBD1 or TRBD2 (5 bases each). Between the trimmed V and J ends, which lost 4 bases and 0 bases, there was a span of 13 bases. The CDR3 covers 15 residues.

This chain links TRBV20-1 with TRBJ2-7; D is perhaps TRBD1 (7 bases). Trimming took 3 bases from V and 7 from J, leaving 10 bases between them. The CDR3 has 11 residues. In germline, CDR1 is DFQATT, CDR2 SNEGSKA (reference sequence). CDR3: CSARPGGEQYF. The CDR3 DNA follows: TGCAGTGCTAGGCCAGGGGGGGAGCAGTACTTC.

This clonotype was observed a handful of times. This chain joins TRBV5-1 and TRBJ2-1; 11 positions agree with TRBD1. The CDR3 has 16 amino acids. Per germline, CDR1 SGHRS and CDR2 YFSETQ. The V gene end was trimmed by 2 bases and the J gene end by 6 bases; junction bases not matched to a gene: 7. CDR3 region: CASSLDPGQGANEQFF. Here the CDR3 DNA reads TGCGCCAGCAGCTTAGACCCAGGACAGGGGGCCAATGAGCAGTTCTTC.

The table lists this clonotype with many counts. The V call is TRBV7-6, the J call TRBJ2-3; TRBD2 matches at 13 bases. The CDR3 is 17 amino acids. The V and J ends lost 5 bases and 2 bases, in that order; junction bases with no gene match: 7. Germline V lookup: CDR1 SGHVS, CDR2 FNYEAQ. In DNA, the CDR3 is TGTGCCAGCAGCGCTGAAGGACTAGCGGGGGCCACAGATACGCAGTATTTT. It codes for CASSAEGLAGATDTQYF.

The chain carries TRBV18 and TRBJ2-3; tentative D call: TRBD1 (6 bases). Germline CDR1 KGHSH, CDR2 LQKENI. V was cut by 2 bases and J by 6 bases, with 9 bases left in between. This CDR3 region has 13 residues. For the CDR3, the DNA is TGTGCCAGCTCACCAAACAGGGATGATACGCAGTATTTT. Its protein product is CASSPNRDDTQYF. Full variable domain (remainder filled in from reference TRBV18 and TRBJ2-3): NAGVMQNPRHLVRRRGQEARLRCSPMKGHSHVYWYRQLPEEGLKFMVYLQKENIIDESGMPKERFSAEFPKEGPSILRIQQVVRGDSAAYFCASSPNRDDTQYFGPGTRLTVL.

J is TRBJ2-2 and V is TRBV7-3; weak D call: TRBD2 (5 bases). V was cut by 3 bases and J by 6 bases, with 14 bases left in between. CDR1 is SGHTA and CDR2 is FQGTGA in the germline V gene. CDR3 length: 15 residues. CDR3 nucleotide sequence: TGTGCCAGCAGCTTGTATTCGGGAAGGGCCGGGGAGCTGTTTTTT. This codes for CASSLYSGRAGELFF.

This clonotype was observed many times. The chain uses TRBV7-2 and TRBJ2-3, with 7 bases aligning to TRBD2. This CDR3 spans 16 amino acids. Losses at the gene ends were 6 bases for V and 0 bases for J; bases not matched to a gene: 9. Per germline, CDR1 SGHTA and CDR2 FQGNSA. As DNA, the CDR3 is TGTGCCAGCAGAAGAACTAGCGTGCCTAGCACAGATACGCAGTATTTT. This encodes CASRRTSVPSTDTQYF.

The V call is TRBV19, the J call TRBJ2-7, with D perhaps matching TRBD1 or TRBD2 (6 bases each). V was pared by 3 bases and J by 4 bases, with 16 bases between. In germline, CDR1 is LNHDA, CDR2 SQIVND (reference sequence). This CDR3 region has 15 residues. The CDR3 coding sequence is TGTGCCAGTAGTATCGGTGACATAGGGGGGTACGAGCAGTACTTC. This codes for CASSIGDIGGYEQYF.

This clonotype appeared a few times. The J gene is TRBJ1-1, the V gene TRBV4-1; D gene ambiguous. V was trimmed by 0 bases and J by 1 base, leaving 9 bases between them. CDR3 length: 15 amino acids. Germline lookup yields CDR1 MGHRA and CDR2 YSYEKL. The CDR3 sequence is CASSQDLWGNTEAFF. Written as DNA, the CDR3 is TGCGCCAGCAGCCAAGATTTATGGGGGAACACTGAAGCTTTCTTT.

The sample holds a few counts of this clonotype. This sequence joins TRBV7-3 and TRBJ2-2; TRBD2 is a possible D gene (6 bases). The germline V and J ends were trimmed by 1 base and 1 base, with 7 bases remaining between them. Germline V gene lookup returns CDR1 SGHTA and CDR2 FQGTGA. The CDR3 totals 15 residues. The CDR3 coding sequence is TGTGCCAGCAGCTTAATCGGGAGGAACACCGGGGAGCTGTTTTTT. This gives the protein CASSLIGRNTGELFF.

This chain connects TRBV12-3 or TRBV12-4 to TRBJ2-3; a possible D gene is TRBD1 (6 bases). The V end was cut by 10 bases, the J end by 1 base, with 18 bases between. The CDR3 is 15 amino acids. The CDR3 bases are TGTGCCACCTCGGGCGCTCACAGGGGCACAGATACGCAGTATTTT. This sequence encodes CATSGAHRGTDTQYF.

The chain is built from TRBV20-1 and TRBJ1-5; D ambiguous. The ends were cut back, 0 bases at V and 0 bases at J, with 12 bases in the middle. Germline V lookup: CDR1 DFQATT, CDR2 SNEGSKA (reference sequence). The CDR3 is 16 residues long. The CDR3 is CSARDSADYSNQPQHF. The DNA for the CDR3 is TGCAGTGCTAGAGATTCGGCAGACTATAGCAATCAGCCCCAGCATTTT.

The chain employs TRBV20-1 and TRBJ1-2; TRBD1 matches 8 bases. The CDR3 extends over 15 amino acids. Germline assignment: CDR1 DFQATT and CDR2 SNEGSKA (reference sequence). The junction had 7 bases not matched to a gene; V was cut back by 0 bases and J by 4 bases. In DNA, the CDR3 is TGCAGTGCTAGAGATTACAGGGGGTCAAGCTATGGCTACACCTTC. Protein product: CSARDYRGSSYGYTF.

This clonotype was seen more than once but under ten times. CDR3 sequence reads: CAISDISGLSYEQYF. CDR3 in DNA: TGTGCCATCAGTGATATTAGCGGGCTCTCCTACGAGCAGTACTTC. V and J are TRBV10-3 and TRBJ2-7; 7 positions match TRBD2. V lost 3 bases to trimming and J lost 0 bases; unmatched junction nucleotides: 5. The CDR3 covers 15 residues. Germline V lookup: CDR1 ENHRY, CDR2 SYGVKD.

The chain uses TRBV11-2 and TRBJ2-3, with a weak D call TRBD2 (5 bases). The V end was cut by 7 bases, the J end by 3 bases, with 20 bases between. In germline, CDR1 is SGHAT, CDR2 FQNNGV. The CDR3 contains 16 residues. CDR3 nucleotide sequence: TGTGCCAGCACCCACGCTCGGACTTTAATTACAGATACGCAGTATTTT. It codes for CASTHARTLITDTQYF.

The DNA for the CDR3 is TGCAGTGCTAGCGCAGTCGGTAGGCAGGAAGCTTTCTTT. Residues: CSASAVGRQEAFF. J is TRBJ1-1 and V is TRBV20-1; D remains ambiguous. Germline V CDR1 and CDR2: DFQATT, SNEGSKA (reference sequence). Trimming cost V 3 bases and J 8 bases, with 16 bases left between them. The CDR3 has 13 residues.

This clonotype was counted only a few times. This sequence joins TRBV20-1 and TRBJ2-5, with D possibly matching TRBD2 (6 bases). This CDR3 comprises 15 residues. Looked up from germline, CDR1 is DFQATT and CDR2 is SNEGSKA (reference sequence). Trimming cost V 6 bases and J 2 bases, with 19 bases left between them. The CDR3 is CSAATVAVIQETQYF. The DNA for the CDR3 is TGCAGTGCCGCGACAGTAGCGGTTATACAAGAGACCCAGTACTTC.

The gene calls are TRBV12-3 or TRBV12-4 and TRBJ2-1, with a possible D match to TRBD2 (6 bases). V was trimmed by 3 bases and J by 1 base, leaving 16 bases between them. The CDR3 is 17 residues long. In DNA form, the CDR3 reads TGTGCCAGCAGTTTTAGGGACTCCGCCTGGTCCTACAATGAGCAGTTCTTC. Its translation: CASSFRDSAWSYNEQFF.